Listed below are T cell receptor beta chains from one sample, sequenced in a study of OX40 agonist ivuxolimab in advanced cancers. Repertoires were generated with immunoSEQ multiplex PCR, while TCRdb's copy carries only in-frame clones and drops some. The repertoire holds tens of thousands of clones, with roughly four fifths as singletons. Sequenced material: CD4+ or CD8+ T cells sorted from blood, taken in a trial of the OX40 agonist ivuxolimab. These receptors were taken from an adult with an advanced solid tumor such as melanoma, head and neck, liver or kidney cancer. Each CDR3 is given with its conserved first and last residue. A D gene is named only where the DNA matches it firmly. Size is omitted from some rows. Given values are once, few, many or a class for expanded clones.

d_gene: -
v_gene: TRBV7-6
j_gene: TRBJ2-2
abundance: -
CDR3nt: TGTGCCAGCAGCTTAAGGGGTCGGACCGGAGCCACCCGGGAGCTGTTTTTT
CDR3aa: CASSLRGRTGATRELFF

d_gene: -
v_gene: TRBV4-2
j_gene: TRBJ2-3
abundance: once
CDR3nt: TGTGCCAGCAGCCAAGAGTGGACATCGCGCACAGATACGCAGTATTTT
CDR3aa: CASSQEWTSRTDTQYF

d_gene: TRBD1
v_gene: TRBV4-1
j_gene: TRBJ2-3
abundance: -
CDR3nt: TGCGCCAGCAGCCGAGCCCCGCCTTACACAGGGGCGATAGGCACAGATACGCAGTATTTT
CDR3aa: CASSRAPPYTGAIGTDTQYF

d_gene: -
v_gene: TRBV19
j_gene: TRBJ2-1
abundance: -
CDR3nt: TGTGCCAGTACGTGGGGAGCCTTGGATGAGCAGTTCTTC
CDR3aa: CASTWGALDEQFF

d_gene: -
v_gene: TRBV7-2
j_gene: TRBJ2-5
abundance: -
CDR3nt: TGTGCCAGCAGTGCCGCTTCTACATGGGAGACCCAGTACTTC
CDR3aa: CASSAASTWETQYF

d_gene: -
v_gene: TRBV18
j_gene: TRBJ2-2
abundance: -
CDR3nt: TGTGCCAGCTCACCAAGGGGGGCCGGGAACACCGGGGAGCTGTTTTTT
CDR3aa: CASSPRGAGNTGELFF

d_gene: -
v_gene: TRBV7-6
j_gene: TRBJ2-2
abundance: -
CDR3nt: TGTGCCAGCAGAGGACCGGCAAGGACCGGGGAGCTGTTTTTT
CDR3aa: CASRGPARTGELFF

d_gene: TRBD1
v_gene: TRBV19
j_gene: TRBJ2-7
abundance: -
CDR3nt: TGTGCCAGTAGTATAGACCGGACAGGGTCCTACGAGCAGTACTTC
CDR3aa: CASSIDRTGSYEQYF

d_gene: TRBD1
v_gene: TRBV14
j_gene: TRBJ1-2
abundance: -
CDR3nt: TGTGCCAGCAGCCAAGAGAGACAGGGGGCTGGTGGCTACACCTTC
CDR3aa: CASSQERQGAGGYTF

d_gene: -
v_gene: TRBV5-4
j_gene: TRBJ2-2
abundance: -
CDR3nt: TGTGCCAGCAGTTTCTGGAACACCGGGGAGCTGTTTTTT
CDR3aa: CASSFWNTGELFF

d_gene: TRBD1
v_gene: TRBV6-5
j_gene: TRBJ1-2
abundance: -
CDR3nt: TGTGCCAGCATTCCGGGACAGGGGAGCAACTATGGCTACACCTTC
CDR3aa: CASIPGQGSNYGYTF

d_gene: TRBD1
v_gene: TRBV4-2
j_gene: TRBJ2-7
abundance: -
CDR3nt: TGTGCCAGCAGCCCAGCGGGCACAGGGGGCTCCTACGAGCAGTACTTC
CDR3aa: CASSPAGTGGSYEQYF

d_gene: -
v_gene: TRBV4-2
j_gene: TRBJ1-1
abundance: few
CDR3nt: TGTGCCAGCAGCCAAGGGTCACCGGGCCTCGAAGCTTTCTTT
CDR3aa: CASSQGSPGLEAFF

d_gene: -
v_gene: TRBV5-4
j_gene: TRBJ2-3
abundance: once
CDR3nt: TGTGCCAGCAGCATAGATCCCACAGATACGCAGTATTTT
CDR3aa: CASSIDPTDTQYF

d_gene: -
v_gene: TRBV28
j_gene: TRBJ2-3
abundance: -
CDR3nt: TGTGCCAGCAGTTTTAGGGGGGTTAGGGAGGGCACAGATACGCAGTATTTT
CDR3aa: CASSFRGVREGTDTQYF

d_gene: -
v_gene: TRBV5-1
j_gene: TRBJ2-3
abundance: -
CDR3nt: TGCGCCAGCAGCTTGGTTCCGAGGAGCACAGATACGCAGTATTTT
CDR3aa: CASSLVPRSTDTQYF

d_gene: TRBD2
v_gene: TRBV7-2
j_gene: TRBJ2-1
abundance: few
CDR3nt: TGTGCCAGCAGTCGAGCCGGGACTAGCTCCTACAATGAGCAGTTCTTC
CDR3aa: CASSRAGTSSYNEQFF

d_gene: -
v_gene: TRBV7-3
j_gene: TRBJ2-6
abundance: -
CDR3nt: TGTGCCAGCAGCATACAGCATACCTCTGGGGCCAACGTCCTGACTTTC
CDR3aa: CASSIQHTSGANVLTF

d_gene: -
v_gene: TRBV5-1
j_gene: TRBJ2-5
abundance: -
CDR3nt: TGCGCCAGCAGCTTTTACGGGAGAGGGGAAGAGACCCAGTACTTC
CDR3aa: CASSFYGRGEETQYF

d_gene: -
v_gene: TRBV6-5
j_gene: TRBJ1-4
abundance: once
CDR3nt: TGTGCCACCAAGGTTGGCAGAGCTAATGAAAAACTGTTTTTT
CDR3aa: CATKVGRANEKLFF

d_gene: TRBD1
v_gene: TRBV28
j_gene: TRBJ2-5
abundance: -
CDR3nt: TGTGCCAGCAGTGAACAGGGGCAGGGAGAGACCCAGTACTTC
CDR3aa: CASSEQGQGETQYF

d_gene: -
v_gene: TRBV21-1
j_gene: TRBJ1-5
abundance: -
CDR3nt: TGTGCCAGCAGCAAAGCGGACGGTGGCCATTTT
CDR3aa: CASSKADGGHF

d_gene: -
v_gene: TRBV6-5
j_gene: TRBJ2-7
abundance: -
CDR3nt: TGTGCCAGCAGTTCTTTAGGCGGGGTCTACGAGCAGTACTTC
CDR3aa: CASSSLGGVYEQYF

d_gene: TRBD2
v_gene: TRBV27
j_gene: TRBJ2-3
abundance: -
CDR3nt: TGTGCCAGCAGTTTTCTCCGACTAGCGGGGAGCACAGATACGCAGTATTTT
CDR3aa: CASSFLRLAGSTDTQYF

d_gene: -
v_gene: TRBV15
j_gene: TRBJ1-3
abundance: -
CDR3nt: TGTGCCACCAGCAGACAGGGCGGTGGAAACACCATATATTTT
CDR3aa: CATSRQGGGNTIYF

d_gene: -
v_gene: TRBV10-3
j_gene: TRBJ2-4
abundance: few
CDR3nt: TGTGCCATCAGTGAGGGCGGCTTAGCCAAAAACATTCAGTACTTC
CDR3aa: CAISEGGLAKNIQYF

d_gene: -
v_gene: TRBV7-8
j_gene: TRBJ2-5
abundance: -
CDR3nt: TGTGCCAGCAGCCTACCGAGGGAGACCCAGTACTTC
CDR3aa: CASSLPRETQYF

d_gene: -
v_gene: TRBV11-1
j_gene: TRBJ2-5
abundance: few
CDR3nt: TGTGCCAGCAGCTTAGGGACTAACCAAGAGACCCAGTACTTC
CDR3aa: CASSLGTNQETQYF

d_gene: -
v_gene: TRBV7-2
j_gene: TRBJ1-2
abundance: -
CDR3nt: TGTGCCAGCAGCTTACACCCAGACCGTGGCTACACCTTC
CDR3aa: CASSLHPDRGYTF

d_gene: -
v_gene: TRBV7-7
j_gene: TRBJ2-2
abundance: -
CDR3nt: TGTGCTAGCTCGGGAAATAGCGGCACCGGGGAGCTGTTTTTT
CDR3aa: CASSGNSGTGELFF